The 28 T cell receptor beta chains reported below all come from one sample, sequenced in a study of shared clonotypes between healthy human individuals. TCRdb's copy holds only in-frame clones and misses some; the assay was immunoSEQ multiplex PCR. In the table there are over a million clones, about 75% of which are singletons. Sequenced sample: memory CD4+ T cells sorted from blood. The sample's subset: CD45RA-negative fraction. These receptors originate from a man between 18 and 29 years old in good health.

As to this clone: The sample contains more than one DNA sequence encoding this CDR3. This chain connects TRBV5-1 to TRBJ2-1, with D possibly being TRBD1 (5 bases). Germline CDR1 and CDR2: SGHRS and YFSETQ. Trimming took 4 bases from V and 6 from J, leaving 11 bases between them. The CDR3 length is 13 residues. This CDR3 is CASSLRDSNEQFF. The CDR3 DNA follows: TGCGCCAGCAGCCTAAGAGACAGCAATGAGCAGTTCTTC.

The chain combines TRBV9 with TRBJ2-7; D is uncertain. Germline-derived CDR1 and CDR2 are SGDLS and YYNGEE. Trimming removed 4 bases at V and 1 base at J, with 15 bases between. The CDR3 contains 15 residues. The CDR3 region is CASSTQTGFSYEQYF. DNA for the CDR3: TGTGCCAGCAGCACTCAAACCGGGTTTTCCTACGAGCAGTACTTC.

The chain combines TRBV5-1 with TRBJ2-3; D tentatively fits TRBD1 or TRBD2 (6 bases each). Germline V gives CDR1 SGHRS, CDR2 YFSETQ. Between the trimmed V and J ends, which lost 7 bases and 5 bases, there was a span of 17 bases. CDR3 length: 14 residues. CDR3 nucleotides: TGCGCCAGCCGGACTCGGGGGCCCCAAGATACGCAGTATTTT. As protein: CASRTRGPQDTQYF.

The chain carries TRBV28 and TRBJ1-1; 7 bases are shared with TRBD1. Germline assignment: CDR1 MDHEN and CDR2 SYDVKM. V dropped 7 bases and J dropped 11; count of bases not matched to a gene: 7. The length of the CDR3 is 11 residues. The CDR3 spells CASNYRGWAFF. For the CDR3, the DNA is TGTGCCAGCAATTACAGGGGATGGGCTTTCTTT.

The chain recombines TRBV7-9 with TRBJ2-1; unclear D gene. This CDR3 region has 16 residues. Germline V CDR1 and CDR2: SEHNR, FQNEAQ (reference sequence). Trimming took 5 bases from V and 1 from J, leaving 15 bases between them. CDR3 residues: CASSPPSAGSYNEQFF. CDR3 bases: TGTGCCAGCAGCCCACCCTCGGCCGGATCCTACAATGAGCAGTTCTTC.

This clone was counted at least ten times. The chain joins TRBV15 to TRBJ2-7; TRBD1 matches at 10 bases. V trimming: 5 bases; J trimming: 1 base; junction bases outside the gene matches: 8. The CDR3 is 16 amino acids. Germline V CDR1 and CDR2: LNHNV, YYDKDF (reference sequence). CDR3 sequence (DNA): TGTGCCACCAGCCGCCGATTGGGACAGGGGTCCTACGAGCAGTACTTC. This codes for CATSRRLGQGSYEQYF.

The chain has TRBV5-6 and TRBJ2-7; 7 bases line up with TRBD1. CDR1 and CDR2 (germline): SGHDT, YYEEEE. Trimming at V came to 4 bases and at J to 2 bases, leaving 9 bases not matched to a gene. The CDR3 spans 15 residues. CDR3 bases: TGTGCCAGCAGCACCCTACAGGGGCCCGCCTACGAGCAGTACTTC. Its protein product is CASSTLQGPAYEQYF.

This sequence joins TRBV13 and TRBJ2-7, with 7 bases identical to TRBD2. Germline loops: CDR1 PRHDT, CDR2 FYEKMQ (reference sequence). V lost 5 bases, J lost 9 bases, and 13 bases stayed unmatched. This CDR3 spans 14 amino acids. The DNA for the CDR3 is TGTGCCAGCAGCCCCCCGGGAGGCCACGGCAGGCAGTACTTC. Translated: CASSPPGGHGRQYF.

The V gene is TRBV19, the J gene TRBJ1-5; tentatively, D is TRBD1 (5 bases). Germline V lookup: CDR1 LNHDA, CDR2 SQIVND (reference sequence). Trimming took 6 bases from V and 5 from J, leaving 14 bases between them. The CDR3 runs 14 residues. In nucleotides, the CDR3 is TGTGCCAGTAGGTCAGGGTTTTGGGATCAGCCCCAGCATTTT. Translating it yields CASRSGFWDQPQHF. The whole variable domain, filled in from reference TRBV19 and TRBJ1-5, reads DGGITQSPKYLFRKEGQNVTLSCEQNLNHDAMYWYRQDPGQGLRLIYYSQIVNDFQKGDIAEGYSVSREKKESFPLTVTSAQKNPTAFYLCASRSGFWDQPQHFGDGTRLSIL.

As to this clone: A far larger clone lies a single base away; this is likely a read error. The chain has TRBV7-2 and TRBJ1-2; weak D call: TRBD1 (5 bases). V was pared by 2 bases and J by 6 bases, with 10 bases between. CDR3 length: 13 amino acids. Germline V gives CDR1 SGHTA, CDR2 FQGNSA. The CDR3 reads CASSLFGGDGYTF. In DNA form, the CDR3 reads TGTGCCAGCAGCTTATTTGGAGGGGATGGCTACACCTTC.

The gene calls are TRBV10-3 and TRBJ1-1; the D is unclear. Germline V CDR1 and CDR2: ENHRY, SYGVKD. V lost 0 bases and J 6 bases, leaving 8 bases between the germline ends. There are 13 residues in the CDR3. CDR3 DNA: TGTGCCATCAGTGAGTCTGGGCTTGCTGAAGCTTTCTTT. Protein sequence: CAISESGLAEAFF.

The chain carries TRBV19 and TRBJ2-1, with D possibly being TRBD1 (6 bases). The germline CDR1 and CDR2 sequences are LNHDA and SQIVND (reference sequence). V lost 5 bases, J lost 8 bases, and 10 bases lay in between. The CDR3 runs to 12 residues. In nucleotides, the CDR3 is TGTGCCAGTAGTGACGACAGGTATGAGCAGTTCTTC. Residues: CASSDDRYEQFF.

This chain joins TRBV19 and TRBJ1-3; D is uncertain. CDR1 and CDR2 (germline): LNHDA, SQIVND (reference sequence). This CDR3 is built from 14 residues. Trimming left V 3 bases short and J 4 bases short, with 10 bases between. CDR3 bases: TGTGCCAGTAGTATCGTTAAGCCCGGAAACACCATATATTTT. Protein: CASSIVKPGNTIYF.

The chain joins TRBV19 to TRBJ2-1; 14 nucleotides align to TRBD2. The trim removed 1 base at V and 7 bases at J, leaving 9 bases unmatched. The CDR3 loop spans 18 amino acids. Germline CDR1 LNHDA, CDR2 SQIVND (reference sequence). The CDR3 sequence: CASSIAWGGLAGVNEQFF. DNA of the CDR3: TGTGCCAGTAGTATAGCTTGGGGGGGACTAGCGGGAGTTAATGAGCAGTTCTTC.

This chain uses TRBV5-1 with TRBJ1-5, with a tentative D call TRBD1 (5 bases). This CDR3 is 16 amino acids long. Germline CDR1 SGHRS, CDR2 YFSETQ. The germline V and J ends were trimmed by 5 bases and 1 base, with 16 bases remaining between them. The CDR3 nucleotides read TGCGCCAGCAGTTTTGGGGCCGGGGAAAGCAATCAGCCCCAGCATTTT. This gives the protein CASSFGAGESNQPQHF.

The V gene is TRBV10-3, the J gene TRBJ2-5; no clear D. This CDR3 spans 12 amino acids. With 8 bases removed from V and 1 base from J, the gap between germline ends came to 8 bases. Germline V gene sequence: CDR1 ENHRY, CDR2 SYGVKD. The CDR3 DNA is TGTGCCATCGGCAGGCCCCAAGAGACCCAGTACTTC. Its translation is CAIGRPQETQYF.

The rearrangement joins TRBV30 to TRBJ2-3; 8 positions agree with TRBD2. The CDR3 contains 12 residues. Germline assignment: CDR1 GTSNPN and CDR2 SVGIG (reference sequence). V was pared by 3 bases and J by 11 bases, with 7 bases of the junction left unmatched. CDR3 region: CAWRSSGSKQYF. The CDR3 coding sequence is TGTGCCTGGAGGTCCAGCGGGAGCAAGCAGTATTTT.

This CDR3 is CASCGGPPQETQYF. CDR3 nucleotide sequence: TGTGCCAGTTGCGGGGGACCTCCTCAAGAGACCCAGTACTTC. J is TRBJ2-5 and V is TRBV18; TRBD2 matches at 7 bases. Germline-derived CDR1 and CDR2 are KGHSH and LQKENI. V trimming: 9 bases; J trimming: 2 bases; junction bases outside the gene matches: 9. CDR3 size: 14 residues.

This clone was seen a few times. V usage is TRBV4-1 and J usage is TRBJ1-5; D gene ambiguous. The V end lost 0 bases, the J end lost 5 bases, and 8 bases lay between the germline ends. The CDR3 length is 14 residues. CDR1 is MGHRA and CDR2 is YSYEKL in the germline V gene. The CDR3 bases are TGCGCCAGCAGCCAAGATCCTCGGGATCAGCCCCAGCATTTT. It yields the protein CASSQDPRDQPQHF.

This clone occurred a few times. V usage is TRBV7-8 and J usage is TRBJ2-7; TRBD2 agrees at 7 bases. CDR3 size: 15 residues. With V trimmed by 4 bases and J by 2 bases, 8 bases remained unmatched. Germline-derived CDR1 and CDR2 are SGHVS and FQNEAQ. DNA for the CDR3: TGTGCCAGCAGCTCCCGTGGGGGGGGGACCTACGAGCAGTACTTC. This sequence encodes CASSSRGGGTYEQYF.

The chain joins TRBV5-1 to TRBJ1-2, with D hard to call. The CDR3 covers 14 residues. CDR1 SGHRS and CDR2 YFSETQ come from the germline V gene. Trimming left V 2 bases short and J 0 bases short, with 8 bases between. The CDR3 DNA is TGCGCCAGCAGCTTATCGGATCCTAACTATGGCTACACCTTC. Amino acid sequence: CASSLSDPNYGYTF.

J is TRBJ2-2 and V is TRBV1; TRBD2, the table's D call, lacks a check against the DNA. TRBV1 is a known pseudogene. CDR3 length: 17 residues. The CDR3 DNA sequence: TGCACCAGCAGCCAAGAAGCGGGAAGGACAGCGGCCGGGGAGCTGTTTTTT. Translation gives CTSSQEAGRTAAGELFF.

Remarks on this clone: Other DNA sequences in this specimen translate into the identical CDR3. This chain uses TRBV5-1 with TRBJ1-2; D remains unclear. Germline V lookup: CDR1 SGHRS, CDR2 YFSETQ. With 0 bases removed from V and 2 bases from J, the gap between germline ends came to 5 bases. This CDR3 has 13 amino acids. CDR3 in amino acids: CASSLEGNYGYTF. The CDR3 DNA sequence: TGCGCCAGCAGCTTGGAAGGGAACTATGGCTACACCTTC.

The chain carries TRBV19 and TRBJ1-1; weak D call: TRBD1 (5 bases). CDR1 is LNHDA and CDR2 is SQIVND in the germline V gene (reference sequence). Trimming stripped 1 base from V and 4 bases from J, with 10 bases between. This CDR3 has 14 residues. The CDR3 nucleotides are TGTGCCAGTAGTATAGGGGACTTGAGCACTGAAGCTTTCTTT. Residues: CASSIGDLSTEAFF. Variable domain in full (rest from reference TRBV19 and TRBJ1-1): DGGITQSPKYLFRKEGQNVTLSCEQNLNHDAMYWYRQDPGQGLRLIYYSQIVNDFQKGDIAEGYSVSREKKESFPLTVTSAQKNPTAFYLCASSIGDLSTEAFFGQGTRLTVV.

This clone was counted once. The chain employs TRBV2 and TRBJ2-7; 7 bases line up with TRBD1. Germline CDR1 reads SNHLY; CDR2 reads FYNNEI. This CDR3 is built from 12 residues. Losses at the gene ends were 10 bases for V and 3 bases for J; bases not matched to a gene: 6. The CDR3 coding sequence is TGTGCCACCCAGGCAGGGGGCTACGAGCAGTACTTC. Residues: CATQAGGYEQYF.

About this clone itself: Other DNA variants within this sample encode the same CDR3. The V and J genes are TRBV7-2 and TRBJ2-3; unclear D gene. With 3 bases removed from V and 0 bases from J, the gap between germline ends came to 1 base. The CDR3 is made up of 12 amino acids. Germline assignment: CDR1 SGHTA and CDR2 FQGNSA. CDR3 nucleotide sequence: TGTGCCAGCAGCTTGAGCACAGATACGCAGTATTTT. Protein sequence: CASSLSTDTQYF.

This clone was seen a few times. This rearrangement joins TRBV6-1 to TRBJ2-7; perhaps D is TRBD1 or TRBD2 (5 bases each). This CDR3 contains 14 residues. Germline CDR1 and CDR2: MNHNS and SASEGT. V shed 7 bases and J shed 2 bases, with 15 bases lying between them. CDR3 amino acids: CASTRDAGPYEQYF. The CDR3, as DNA: TGTGCCAGCACCCGGGACGCAGGGCCCTACGAGCAGTACTTC.

This clone has a count of ten or more. The genes are TRBV30 and TRBJ1-3, with 7 nucleotides matching TRBD1. Unmatched junction bases numbered 10, after V lost 3 bases and J lost 5 bases. The germline CDR1 and CDR2 sequences are GTSNPN and SVGIG (reference sequence). The CDR3 totals 15 residues. This CDR3 is CAWRAQGGTRNTIYF. DNA of the CDR3: TGTGCCTGGAGGGCCCAAGGGGGCACAAGAAACACCATATATTTT.